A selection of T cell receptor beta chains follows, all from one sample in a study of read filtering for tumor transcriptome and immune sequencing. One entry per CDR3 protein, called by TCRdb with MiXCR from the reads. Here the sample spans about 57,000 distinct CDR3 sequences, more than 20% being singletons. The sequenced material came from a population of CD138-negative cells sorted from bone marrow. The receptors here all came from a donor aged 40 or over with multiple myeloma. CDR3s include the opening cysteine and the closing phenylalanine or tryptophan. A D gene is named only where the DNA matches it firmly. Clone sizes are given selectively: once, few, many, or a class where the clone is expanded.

CDR3 protein: CASSLIIGGSSYEQYF; CDR3 DNA: TGTGCCAGCAGTTTAATTATCGGGGGAAGCTCCTACGAGCAGTACTTC; J gene: TRBJ2-7; clone size: many; V gene: TRBV27; D gene: -
CDR3 protein: CASSWTSGRAPGEQYF; CDR3 DNA: TGCGCCAGCAGCTGGACTAGCGGGAGGGCCCCGGGGGAGCAGTACTTC; J gene: TRBJ2-7; clone size: many; V gene: TRBV5-1; D gene: TRBD2
CDR3 protein: CASRAALNTEAFF; CDR3 DNA: TGTGCCAGCAGAGCCGCACTGAACACTGAAGCTTTCTTT; J gene: TRBJ1-1; clone size: -; V gene: TRBV7-3; D gene: -
CDR3 protein: CASSHHPGVSNEKLFF; CDR3 DNA: TGTGCCAGCAGTCACCACCCAGGGGTATCTAATGAAAAACTGTTTTTT; J gene: TRBJ1-4; clone size: many; V gene: TRBV27; D gene: -
CDR3 protein: CSARGRQGDYGYTF; CDR3 DNA: TGCAGTGCTAGAGGGAGACAGGGGGACTATGGCTACACCTTC; J gene: TRBJ1-2; clone size: many; V gene: TRBV20-1; D gene: TRBD1
CDR3 protein: CASSYGRGETQYF; CDR3 DNA: TGTGCCAGCAGTTACGGCAGGGGAGAGACCCAGTACTTC; J gene: TRBJ2-5; clone size: many; V gene: TRBV6-5; D gene: -
CDR3 protein: CATSDPRRSDTQYF; CDR3 DNA: TGTGCCACCAGTGATCCCCGCCGGTCAGATACGCAGTATTTT; J gene: TRBJ2-3; clone size: many; V gene: TRBV24-1; D gene: -
CDR3 protein: CASSRGGGNEKLFF; CDR3 DNA: TGTGCCAGCAGCCGCGGGGGGGGGAATGAAAAACTGTTTTTT; J gene: TRBJ1-4; clone size: many; V gene: TRBV3-1; D gene: -
CDR3 protein: CASSTGTGGDGSPLHF; CDR3 DNA: TGCGCCAGCAGCACCGGGACAGGGGGCGATGGTTCACCCCTCCACTTT; J gene: TRBJ1-6; clone size: many; V gene: TRBV5-1; D gene: TRBD1
CDR3 protein: CSASPLWEGGYEQYF; CDR3 DNA: TGCAGTGCTAGTCCTTTGTGGGAGGGAGGCTACGAGCAGTACTTC; J gene: TRBJ2-7; clone size: -; V gene: TRBV20-1; D gene: TRBD2
CDR3 protein: CSVKDRSQHF; CDR3 DNA: TGCAGCGTGAAGGACAGGTCCCAGCATTTT; J gene: TRBJ1-5; clone size: many; V gene: TRBV29-1; D gene: TRBD1